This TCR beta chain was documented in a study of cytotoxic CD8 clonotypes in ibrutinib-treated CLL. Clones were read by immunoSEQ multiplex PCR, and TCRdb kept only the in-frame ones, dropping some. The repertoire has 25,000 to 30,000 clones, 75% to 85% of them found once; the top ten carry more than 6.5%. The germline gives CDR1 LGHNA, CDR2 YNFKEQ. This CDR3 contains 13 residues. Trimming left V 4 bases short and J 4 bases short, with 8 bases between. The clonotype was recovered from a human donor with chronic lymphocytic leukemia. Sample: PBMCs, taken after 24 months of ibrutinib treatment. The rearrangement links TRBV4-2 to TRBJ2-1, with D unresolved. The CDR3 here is CASSPSYYNEQFF. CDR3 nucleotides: TGTGCCAGCAGCCCGAGCTATTACAATGAGCAGTTCTTC.